Following are 15 T cell receptor beta chains from one sample sequenced in a study of beta chain features in type 1 diabetes (dated by TCRdb to about 2018). Findings and caveats that apply to the study as a whole: A moderate but significant shortening of TCRB CDR3 length was observed in type 1 diabetes patients in all four CD4+ subsets.

Library generation was performed with the immunoSEQ multiplex PCR assay. The entire isolated RNA was reverse transcribed using the High Capacity cDNA Reverse Transcription Kit, and thus expressed TCRB transcripts were sequenced. This is the immuneACCESS table as TCRdb keeps it, with only in-frame sequences that have V and J called. A part of the clones is gone; compared with another copy, unresolved V genes explain less than half, and the rest is unexplained. The sample table holds 120,000 or so clones, of which around 15% were seen once. The ten largest clones add up to 2% to 3% of the sample. These TCRs' antigens remain unknown. The sample consisted of central memory CD4+ T cells from blood. The source of these receptors is a man aged 18 to 29 with type 1 diabetes.

The chain combines TRBV5-4 with TRBJ2-7; TRBD1 agrees at 7 bases. J was trimmed by 4 bases and V by 3 bases; bases with no gene match: 16. The germline CDR1 and CDR2 sequences are SGHNT and YYREEE (reference sequence). The CDR3 is made up of 17 amino acids. The CDR3 is CASSSSRELTGLYEQYF. The DNA of the CDR3 is TGTGCCAGCAGCTCCTCTCGGGAACTGACAGGGTTATACGAGCAGTACTTC.

This clone came up a few times. CDR3: CACNAGTEAFF. The CDR3 DNA sequence: TGTGCCTGCAATGCGGGCACTGAAGCTTTCTTT. This chain uses TRBV30 with TRBJ1-1, with D unresolved. Germline CDR1 is GTSNPN and CDR2 is SVGIG (reference sequence). The CDR3 spans 11 residues. The germline V and J ends were trimmed by 6 bases and 4 bases, with 9 bases remaining between them.

Only a few counts were recorded for this clone. A much larger clone lies one base from this, so it may be a read error. This same CDR3 is encoded by further DNA sequences in the sample. This chain links TRBV7-2 with TRBJ2-1, with 10 positions matching TRBD1. V lost 3 bases, J lost 7 bases, and 6 bases stayed unmatched. Germline V gene data show CDR1 as SGHTA and CDR2 as FQGNSA. The CDR3 extends over 15 amino acids. CDR3 bases: TGTGCCAGCAGCTTTGACAGGGGGCGTGAGAATGAGCAGTTCTTC. This gives the protein CASSFDRGRENEQFF.

This clone was seen only a few times. The chain links TRBV28 to TRBJ1-5, with 7 positions matching TRBD1. Trimming cost V 5 bases and J 7 bases; bases outside gene matches: 8. The germline V gene has CDR1 MDHEN and CDR2 SYDVKM. This CDR3 is 14 amino acids long. This CDR3 reads CASSVTGSGQPQHF. CDR3 DNA: TGTGCCAGCAGTGTGACAGGGTCGGGGCAGCCCCAGCATTTT.

J is TRBJ1-5 and V is TRBV7-9; D remains unclear. Germline CDR1 SEHNR, CDR2 FQNEAQ (reference sequence). Trimming took off 5 bases at V and 0 bases at J, with 17 bases between the two ends. The CDR3 has 17 residues. This chain's CDR3 is CASSPIEDLYSNQPQHF. Here the CDR3 DNA reads TGTGCCAGCAGCCCAATCGAAGATCTTTATAGCAATCAGCCCCAGCATTTT.

There are a few counts of this clone. The V gene is TRBV29-1, the J gene TRBJ2-3, with no clear D. Looked up from germline, CDR1 is SQVTM and CDR2 is ANQGSEA. This CDR3 is built from 15 residues. The V gene lost 0 bases and the J gene lost 2 bases, with 12 bases spanning the gap. CDR3 amino acids: CSVEESSHFTDTQYF. As DNA, the CDR3 is TGCAGCGTTGAAGAATCCAGTCATTTCACAGATACGCAGTATTTT.

At least ten counts were recorded for this clone. The chain is built from TRBV7-8 and TRBJ2-1, with TRBD2 matching over 7 bases. V lost 3 bases and J lost 3; bases outside the gene matches: 14. From germline, CDR1 is SGHVS and CDR2 FQNEAQ. The CDR3 sequence is 18 residues long. CDR3 sequence (DNA): TGTGCCAGCAGCTTTAATTCCCGGCTAGCGGAAATCTACAATGAGCAGTTCTTC. Residues: CASSFNSRLAEIYNEQFF.

The J gene is TRBJ2-7, the V gene TRBV29-1; 7 bases are shared with TRBD1. Trimming took 6 bases from V and 4 from J; bases not matched to a gene: 9. The germline gives CDR1 SQVTM, CDR2 ANQGSEA. This CDR3 contains 13 residues. The CDR3 loop is CSVKGTAYYEQYF. In nucleotides, the CDR3 is TGCAGCGTGAAAGGGACAGCTTATTACGAGCAGTACTTC.

V and J are TRBV30 and TRBJ2-5, with 9 bases fitting TRBD1. CDR1 is GTSNPN, CDR2 SVGIG, per germline (reference sequence). After removal of 0 bases from V and 11 bases from J, the junction contained 4 bases not matched to a gene. This CDR3 comprises 12 residues. The CDR3 protein is CAWSVTGGGQYF. The CDR3 DNA sequence: TGTGCCTGGAGTGTTACAGGGGGCGGGCAGTACTTC. The full variable domain, with the rest looked up from reference TRBV30 and TRBJ2-5, is SQTIHQWPATLVQPVGSPLSLECTVEGTSNPNLYWYRQAAGRGLQLLFYSVGIGQISSEVPQNLSASRPQDRQFILSSKKLLLSDSGFYLCAWSVTGGGQYFGPGTRLLVL.

CDR3 bases: TGTGCCAGCAGTGGGGTGGGAGGATCCTACAATGAGCAGTTCTTC. Translating it yields CASSGVGGSYNEQFF. V gene TRBV2 combines with J gene TRBJ2-1; weak D call: TRBD2 (6 bases). V was pared by 4 bases and J by 1 base, with 11 bases between. CDR1 and CDR2 from the germline V gene are SNHLY and FYNNEI. The length of the CDR3 is 15 residues.

The V and J genes are TRBV4-3 and TRBJ1-6; D is ambiguous. CDR3 length: 17 residues. Germline assignment: CDR1 LGHNA and CDR2 YSLEER. Deletions cut 4 bases from V and 4 bases from J, with 17 bases between. CDR3 protein: CASSPLVGQGYNSPLHF. The CDR3 DNA is TGCGCCAGCAGCCCCCTTGTAGGCCAAGGTTATAATTCACCCCTCCACTTT.

This clone was seen a handful of times. The rearrangement uses TRBV7-2 and TRBJ1-3; D unresolved. The CDR3 extends over 13 amino acids. Germline assignment: CDR1 SGHTA and CDR2 FQGNSA. The V gene lost 5 bases and the J gene lost 4 bases, with 9 bases spanning the gap. The CDR3 DNA is TGTGCCAGCAGCCGAAACGAAGGAAACACCATATATTTT. This gives the protein CASSRNEGNTIYF.

The DNA of the CDR3 is TGTGCCAGCAGCCCCGGGGGATTGCTGGGGGCCAACGTCCTGACTTTC. Translated: CASSPGGLLGANVLTF. The chain carries TRBV7-2 and TRBJ2-6, with a possible D match to TRBD2 (6 bases). The V and J ends lost 5 bases and 4 bases respectively, with 15 bases between them. Germline loops: CDR1 SGHTA, CDR2 FQGNSA. The CDR3 extends over 16 amino acids. Filled out from reference TRBV7-2 and TRBJ2-6, the complete variable domain reads GAGVSQSPSNKVTEKGKDVELRCDPISGHTALYWYRQSLGQGLEFLIYFQGNSAPDKSGLPSDRFSAERTGGSVSTLTIQRTQQEDSAVYLCASSPGGLLGANVLTFGAGSRLTVL.

This clone was detected many times. The chain combines TRBV27 with TRBJ2-5, with D possibly matching TRBD2 (5 bases). The CDR3 consists of 9 residues. Germline V gene data show CDR1 as MNHEY and CDR2 as SMNVEV (reference sequence). CDR3 sequence reads: CATPEAQYF. CDR3 nucleotides: TGTGCTACCCCGGAGGCCCAGTACTTC.

This clone was seen more than once but under ten times. This chain uses TRBV5-1 with TRBJ2-5, with 9 bases lining up with TRBD1. V dropped 1 base and J dropped 5; count of bases not matched to a gene: 6. The V gene's germline CDR1 is SGHRS and CDR2 YFSETQ. This CDR3 is built from 15 residues. The CDR3, as DNA: TGCGCCAGCAGCTTGATGGGACAGGGTACGGAGACCCAGTACTTC. This sequence encodes CASSLMGQGTETQYF.